This TCR beta chain was captured in a study of control samples from healthy donors and cancer patients. Libraries were prepared by immunoSEQ multiplex PCR; TCRdb keeps only in-frame clonotypes and omits some of them. The sample yields 76,000 or so clones, around 86% seen once. This CDR3 is built from 15 residues. V was trimmed by 7 bases and J by 2 bases, leaving 15 bases between them. Per germline, CDR1 LNHDA and CDR2 SQIVND (reference sequence). V gene TRBV19 combines with J gene TRBJ1-5; unclear D gene. What was sequenced was PBMCs. The receptor was derived from a woman aged 50 to 60 with colorectal cancer. The CDR3 spells CASNPQSKGNQPQHF. As DNA, the CDR3 is TGTGCCAGTAATCCTCAGTCGAAAGGCAATCAGCCCCAGCATTTT.